Listed below are T cell receptor beta chains from one sample, sequenced in a study of identical twins. TCRdb recomputed calls from the 5' RACE reads with MiXCR, one row per CDR3 protein. In the table there are some 790,000 distinct CDR3 sequences, about 18% of which are singletons. These data were likewise used in another study, on T cells expressing NK-cell markers.

Material for sequencing was PBMCs. These receptors were collected from a woman aged 18-35 years in good health. CDR3s leave out the opening cysteine and the closing phenylalanine or tryptophan.

J,V,CDR3
TRBJ1-3,TRBV9,ASSTNVGDTIY
TRBJ2-7,TRBV5-1,ASSFGADGSYEQY
TRBJ2-1,TRBV5-1,ASSLAVGAYNEQF
TRBJ1-1,TRBV7-9,AVDRGNTEAF
TRBJ2-3,TRBV20-1,SASGWRRGLNTQY
TRBJ1-3,TRBV9,ASSATGTGALFGDTIY
TRBJ2-7,TRBV10-2,ASMPGLARESEQY
TRBJ2-5,TRBV6-1,ASLPLTGGGAKETQY
TRBJ1-1,TRBV9,ASSGDRQGNTEAF
TRBJ2-7,TRBV6-2/TRBV6-3,ASSYSIGTVYEQY
TRBJ2-2,TRBV18,ASSPTLAVNTGELF
TRBJ2-7,TRBV12-3/TRBV12-4,ASNENGGDYEQY
TRBJ1-2,TRBV10-3,ATETGGRLNYGYT
TRBJ2-7,TRBV30,AWSVRLAGVYEQY
TRBJ2-7,TRBV10-3,AIRGQGTSSYEQY
TRBJ1-5,TRBV20-1,STGTEKRQPQH
TRBJ1-5,TRBV25-1,ASSRGSQPQH
TRBJ2-2,TRBV19,ASSIVWGVNTGELF
TRBJ2-1,TRBV7-2,ASSLASSQF
TRBJ2-2,TRBV5-4,ASQTTKTGELF
TRBJ1-6,TRBV10-1,ASSEVGAAAPLH
TRBJ2-1,TRBV6-5,ASSSRQGSSYNEQF